This T cell receptor beta chain was identified in a study of spatial heterogeneity in lung cancer. About the research overall: Untreated early-stage non-small cell lung cancer patients, fewer than 85 in total, were the donors. There were, on average, more than 8.5 raw-read appearances for each unique TCR and UMI combination.

Time point given: blood at routine non-recurrence follow-up after resection. From tumor, nontumor lung or frozen PBMC, whole RNA was taken unsorted for sequencing. Individually, TCR cDNA molecules were each labelled with a unique molecular identifier. TCRdb passed the 5' RACE reads through MiXCR, listing each CDR3 protein once. The data hold around 45,000 distinct CDR3 sequences, with 20% to 25% observed a single time. This CDR3 contains 16 residues. V lost 4 bases and J 6 bases, leaving 18 bases between the germline ends. Per the germline V gene, CDR1 is MGHRA and CDR2 is YSYEKL. The sample in question was PBMCs, obtained at follow-up. The chain has TRBV4-1 and TRBJ2-2; D is unresolved. The TCR sequence derives from a female donor with early-stage non-small cell lung cancer. The CDR3 is CASSPSVVVHAGELFF. The CDR3 DNA reads TGCGCCAGCAGCCCCTCCGTTGTGGTGCACGCCGGGGAGCTGTTTTTT.